This T cell receptor (beta chain) appears in the sequencing data of a study of blood T cell repertoires in COVID-19. Clones were read by immunoSEQ multiplex PCR, and TCRdb kept only the in-frame ones, dropping some. The sample includes some 270,000 clones, roughly 85% seen only once; the top ten take around 6.3%. CDR3 size: 16 residues. Germline V gene lookup returns CDR1 SGHAT and CDR2 FQNNGV. Trimming shortened V by 0 bases and J by 4 bases, and 15 bases separated the two germline ends. This sequence joins TRBV11-2 and TRBJ1-2; weak D call: TRBD1 (6 bases). The TCR originated in a woman aged 45-65 years who had been exposed to COVID-19. Sequencing was carried out using PBMCs or T cells enriched from blood (not recorded which). The CDR3: CASSLDPSRGGYGYTF. The CDR3, as DNA: TGTGCCAGCAGCTTAGATCCCTCTAGGGGGGGCTATGGCTACACCTTC. The complete variable domain, with remaining parts taken from reference TRBV11-2 and TRBJ1-2, reads EAGVAQSPRYKIIEKRQSVAFWCNPISGHATLYWYQQILGQGPKLLIQFQNNGVVDDSQLPKDRFSAERLKGVDSTLKIQPAKLEDSAVYLCASSLDPSRGGYGYTFGSGTRLTVV.